The 21 T cell receptor beta chains reported below all come from one sample, sequenced in a study of T cell repertoires in cytomegalovirus infection. Their antigens are not known. One entry per CDR3 protein results from TCRdb running MiXCR on the reads. The sample has 750,000 to 900,000 distinct CDR3 sequences, almost 30% seen once; the top ten hold over 10%. The source was cultured CD8+ T cells from PBMCs, collected from culture after CMV antigen stimulation. The receptors here all came from a human donor in good health (CMV status not recorded). Some clones in this sample may be carry-over from other donors' samples.

CDR3: CSASEGTGDTEAFF. CDR3 nucleotides: TGCAGTGCTAGTGAAGGGACAGGGGACACTGAAGCTTTCTTT. V and J are TRBV20-1 and TRBJ1-1; 10 bases match TRBD1. With V trimmed by 3 bases and J by 3 bases, 4 bases remained unmatched. Germline CDR1 and CDR2: DFQATT and SNEGSKA (reference sequence). CDR3 length equals 14 residues.

This clonotype was seen more than once but under ten times. The chain has TRBV5-5 and TRBJ1-5, with 7 bases identical to TRBD1. This CDR3 comprises 14 residues. Trimming took 4 bases from V and 5 from J; bases not matched to a gene: 6. The germline gives CDR1 SGHKS, CDR2 YYEKEE (reference sequence). CDR3 region: CASSPGQVDQPQHF. DNA for the CDR3: TGTGCCAGCAGCCCCGGACAGGTAGATCAGCCCCAGCATTTT.

This clonotype was counted only a few times. The rearrangement joins TRBV6-2 or TRBV6-3 to TRBJ1-2; 9 nucleotides align to TRBD1. Losses at the gene ends were 6 bases for V and 4 bases for J; bases not matched to a gene: 6. This CDR3 contains 14 residues. Germline V gene data show CDR1 as MNHEY and CDR2 as SVGEGT. The CDR3 nucleotides are TGTGCCAGCAGGGAACAGGGGGCAGTCTATGGCTACACCTTC. It codes for CASREQGAVYGYTF.

In this sample, this clonotype turned up once. An end of the junction differs from the germline gene, which may be a read error. The chain uses TRBV12-3 or TRBV12-4 and TRBJ1-2, with D unresolved. This CDR3 region has 14 residues. The CDR3 nucleotides are TGTGCCAGAAGTTTAAGTCCGGCTCACTATGGCTACACCTTC. As protein: CARSLSPAHYGYTF.

This chain connects TRBV7-8 to TRBJ2-2; D perhaps matches TRBD2 (6 bases). V was clipped by 0 bases and J by 3 bases, with 8 bases between them. Germline V lookup: CDR1 SGHVS, CDR2 FQNEAQ. CDR3 length: 15 amino acids. CDR3 sequence (DNA): TGTGCCAGCAGCTTAGCGCCGGGGGACACCGGGGAGCTGTTTTTT. Translation gives CASSLAPGDTGELFF.

The chain is built from TRBV6-6 and TRBJ2-7; 7 positions agree with TRBD2. Germline-derived CDR1 and CDR2 are MNHNY and SVGAGI (reference sequence). V gave up 2 bases and J gave up 2 bases; unmatched junction bases: 6. This CDR3 has 15 residues. This chain's CDR3 is CASSYGLAVPYEQYV. CDR3 coding DNA: TGTGCCAGCAGTTACGGTCTAGCGGTACCCTACGAGCAGTACGTC.

The chain links TRBV24-1 to TRBJ2-1; D unresolved. This CDR3 has 17 amino acids. Germline loops: CDR1 KGHDR, CDR2 SFDVKD. V dropped 4 bases and J dropped 0 bases, with 15 bases sitting between them. The CDR3 DNA reads as TGTGCCACCAGTGAAAAACCTCTCTCGGGCTCCTACAATGAGCAGTTCTTC. Its translation is CATSEKPLSGSYNEQFF.

The chain uses TRBV7-9 and TRBJ2-7, with 7 nucleotides matching TRBD1. In germline, CDR1 is SEHNR, CDR2 FQNEAQ (reference sequence). Germline trimming cut 2 bases from V and 12 bases from J; bases unmatched to any gene: 4. The length of the CDR3 is 11 residues. CDR3 coding DNA: TGTGCCAGCAGCTTAACAGGGGAATTGTACGTC. Protein sequence: CASSLTGELYV.

The chain joins TRBV13 to TRBJ2-7; perhaps TRBD2 as D (5 bases). This CDR3 comprises 15 residues. V lost 1 base, J lost 2 bases, and 12 bases lay in between. Germline CDR1 is PRHDT and CDR2 is FYEKMQ (reference sequence). CDR3 protein: CASSLEGGQTYEQYF. Here the CDR3 DNA reads TGTGCCAGCAGCTTAGAGGGCGGGCAGACCTACGAGCAGTACTTC.

The chain uses TRBV7-8 and TRBJ1-5; no firm D call. Trimming left V 4 bases short and J 10 bases short, with 14 bases between. Germline values: CDR1 SGHVS, CDR2 FQNEAQ. There are 13 residues in the CDR3. CDR3 sequence: CASSSPDGLPQHF. The CDR3 nucleotides are TGTGCCAGCAGCTCTCCTGACGGCTTACCCCAGCATTTT. The full variable domain, completed using reference TRBV7-8 and TRBJ1-5, is GAGVSQSPRYKVAKRGQDVALRCDPISGHVSLFWYQQALGQGPEFLTYFQNEAQLDKSGLPSDRFFAERPEGSVSTLKIQRTQQEDSAVYLCASSSPDGLPQHFGDGTRLSIL.

This clonotype has ten or more counts. This chain uses TRBV28 with TRBJ2-1; D might be TRBD2 (5 bases). With 9 bases removed from V and 0 bases from J, the gap between germline ends came to 12 bases. Germline lookup yields CDR1 MDHEN and CDR2 SYDVKM. This CDR3 is 14 amino acids long. The CDR3 reads CASRSGSSYNEQFF. The CDR3 region has the DNA TGTGCCAGTAGAAGCGGCAGCTCCTACAATGAGCAGTTCTTC.

Ten or more counts support this clonotype. The chain uses TRBV7-9 and TRBJ2-1; TRBD2 matches at 10 bases. The germline V gene has CDR1 SEHNR and CDR2 FQNEAQ (reference sequence). This CDR3 is built from 16 residues. V was clipped by 5 bases and J by 4 bases; unmatched bases: 8. DNA for the CDR3: TGTGCCAGCAGCCCCAGGCTAGCGGGGGTTTACAATGAGCAGTTCTTC. Translated: CASSPRLAGVYNEQFF.

This clonotype was counted only a few times. The chain has TRBV7-9 and TRBJ2-1, with 10 nucleotides matching TRBD2. Germline values: CDR1 SEHNR, CDR2 FQNEAQ (reference sequence). With V trimmed by 7 bases and J by 1 base, 7 bases remained unmatched. This CDR3 has 16 amino acids. The CDR3 DNA reads TGTGCCAGCATCGAGGGTAGCGGGGGGTCCTACAATGAGCAGTTCTTC. This gives the protein CASIEGSGGSYNEQFF.

The rearrangement links TRBV18 to TRBJ2-1; possibly TRBD2 for D (5 bases). The V gene's germline CDR1 is KGHSH and CDR2 LQKENI. This CDR3 region has 12 residues. V was trimmed by 9 bases and J by 7 bases, leaving 13 bases between them. CDR3 DNA: TGTGCCAGGCGACAATCGGGGAATGAGCAGTTCTTC. It is translated as CARRQSGNEQFF.

This chain uses TRBV20-1 with TRBJ1-2, with a tentative D call TRBD1 (5 bases). Germline V gene data show CDR1 as DFQATT and CDR2 as SNEGSKA (reference sequence). The V end was cut by 5 bases, the J end by 5 bases, with 21 bases between. This CDR3 is 15 amino acids long. In DNA, the CDR3 is TGCAGTGCTTGGGACTTGTCCTCGGATCGGTATGGCTACACCTTC. Translating it yields CSAWDLSSDRYGYTF.

Notes on this clonotype: The junction departs from germline at one end; a sequencing error may be responsible. The chain has TRBV7-9 and TRBJ1-2; no definite D call. The germline CDR1 and CDR2 sequences are SEHNR and FQNEAQ (reference sequence). The CDR3 has 9 amino acids. CDR3 in amino acids: CASSLVLAF. CDR3 DNA sequence: TGTGCCAGCAGCTTAGTCCTCGCCTTC.

The chain carries TRBV5-5 and TRBJ1-1; 8 nucleotides line up with TRBD1. The germline CDR1 and CDR2 sequences are SGHKS and YYEKEE (reference sequence). The V and J ends lost 3 bases and 1 base, in that order; junction bases with no gene match: 11. This CDR3 is 17 amino acids long. This CDR3 reads CASSWVGQGAWNTEAFF. DNA for the CDR3: TGTGCCAGCAGCTGGGTGGGGCAGGGGGCATGGAACACTGAAGCTTTCTTT.

The chain combines TRBV3-1 with TRBJ1-1, with no clear D. Germline V CDR1 and CDR2: LGHDT, YNNKEL (reference sequence). The CDR3 length is 13 residues. Trimming left V 5 bases short and J 7 bases short, with 14 bases between. CDR3 region: CASSSSLDGEAFF. For the CDR3, the DNA is TGTGCCAGCAGCTCCAGTCTCGACGGTGAAGCTTTCTTT.

This clonotype was seen a handful of times. The rearrangement links TRBV12-3 or TRBV12-4 to TRBJ2-5; 7 bases are a match to TRBD1. V gave up 8 bases and J gave up 2 bases; unmatched junction bases: 2. There are 12 residues in the CDR3. CDR3 DNA sequence: TGTGCCAGCGGGACAGAACAAGAGACCCAGTACTTC. As protein: CASGTEQETQYF.

The CDR3 region is CASSADGEDGYTF. CDR3 in DNA: TGTGCCAGCAGCGCAGACGGGGAGGATGGCTACACCTTC. The V gene is TRBV6-2 or TRBV6-3, the J gene TRBJ1-2; D is undetermined. V was clipped by 6 bases and J by 6 bases, with 14 bases between them. CDR3 length equals 13 residues. CDR1 and CDR2 (germline): MNHEY, SVGEGT.

This clonotype was counted many times. V usage is TRBV25-1 and J usage is TRBJ2-3; the D gene is possibly TRBD1 (5 bases). Trimming cost V 6 bases and J 1 base, with 14 bases left between them. The germline V gene has CDR1 MGHDK and CDR2 SYGVNS. CDR3 size: 15 residues. The CDR3 DNA follows: TGTGCCAGCAGCCCTGCAAGGGGCCGCACAGATACGCAGTATTTT. Translating gives CASSPARGRTDTQYF.